The 20 T cell receptor beta chains given below trace back to one sample, sequenced in a study of spatial heterogeneity in lung cancer. The time point: sample taken at primary tumor resection. TCRdb reprocessed the 5' RACE reads with MiXCR, giving one entry per CDR3 protein. This sample carries 48,000 or so distinct CDR3 sequences, 5.3% of them seen once, and the ten largest clones take roughly 10%. The source was PBMCs, collected at surgery. The origin of the receptors is a male donor with early-stage non-small cell lung cancer.

This clonotype was seen ten or more times. The V call is TRBV5-1, the J call TRBJ2-7; 7 nucleotides align to TRBD1. The CDR3 spans 17 residues. With 4 bases clipped from V and 1 base from J, the junction kept 14 bases outside the gene matches. Germline CDR1 is SGHRS and CDR2 is YFSETQ. The CDR3 nucleotides are TGCGCCAGCAGCACGGGACAGACCCTAGGGGAGTCCTACGAGCAGTACTTC. This encodes CASSTGQTLGESYEQYF.

This clonotype was detected a few times. The chain uses TRBV5-1 and TRBJ2-7, with TRBD1 matching over 8 bases. The germline gives CDR1 SGHRS, CDR2 YFSETQ. This CDR3 comprises 13 residues. V gave up 7 bases and J gave up 3 bases; unmatched junction bases: 6. CDR3 nucleotide sequence: TGCGCCAGCGTCGGACAGGGTGGCTACGAGCAGTACTTC. It is translated as CASVGQGGYEQYF.

The table lists this clonotype with many counts. V gene TRBV23-1 combines with J gene TRBJ1-5; D unresolved. TRBV23-1 is flagged as an ORF with uncertain function. Trimming stripped 1 base from V and 0 bases from J, with 7 bases between. CDR3 size: 15 residues. CDR3 in amino acids: CASSQWTVSNQPQHF. The DNA of the CDR3 is TGCGCCAGCAGTCAATGGACGGTTAGCAATCAGCCCCAGCATTTT.

In its sample, this clonotype was seen many times. The gene calls are TRBV5-1 and TRBJ1-2, with D possibly TRBD1 on 5 matching bases. CDR3 length equals 13 residues. V gave up 0 bases and J gave up 5 bases, with 8 bases separating them. Germline loops: CDR1 SGHRS, CDR2 YFSETQ. Here the CDR3 DNA reads TGCGCCAGCAGCTTGGCAGGGTCGTATGGCTACACCTTC. Encoded protein: CASSLAGSYGYTF.

This clonotype was counted at least ten times. This chain uses TRBV12-3 or TRBV12-4 with TRBJ2-2; D gene ambiguous. V lost 5 bases and J lost 4, with 14 bases in between. The CDR3 runs 15 residues. CDR3 DNA sequence: TGTGCCAGCAGTCAAGAGGTATTAGGCACCGGGGAGCTGTTTTTT. The encoded protein is CASSQEVLGTGELFF.

This clonotype was counted at least ten times. The chain employs TRBV18 and TRBJ1-2; D is possibly TRBD1 (5 bases). The V end was cut by 3 bases, the J end by 6 bases, with 11 bases between. Germline V CDR1 and CDR2: KGHSH, LQKENI. This CDR3 contains 13 residues. CDR3 nucleotide sequence: TGTGCCAGCTCACCTGCAGGGAAACATGGCTACACCTTC. Translated: CASSPAGKHGYTF.

This clonotype has at least ten counts. V gene TRBV7-9 combines with J gene TRBJ2-2, with no clear D. The CDR3 contains 16 residues. The germline V and J ends were trimmed by 7 bases and 3 bases, with 18 bases remaining between them. Germline CDR1 and CDR2: SEHNR and FQNEAQ (reference sequence). The DNA of the CDR3 is TGTGCCAGCACCTTTTCTGGGCTCCGGGACACCGGGGAGCTGTTTTTT. Residues: CASTFSGLRDTGELFF. Full variable domain (outside the CDR3, taken from reference TRBV7-9 and TRBJ2-2): DTGVSQNPRHKITKRGQNVTFRCDPISEHNRLYWYRQTLGQGPEFLTYFQNEAQLEKSRLLSDRFSAERPKGSFSTLEIQRTEQGDSAMYLCASTFSGLRDTGELFFGEGSRLTVL.

This clonotype was found a few times. The J gene is TRBJ2-7, the V gene TRBV5-1; D is ambiguous. Trimming cost V 0 bases and J 1 base, with 8 bases left between them. The CDR3 totals 14 residues. Looked up from germline, CDR1 is SGHRS and CDR2 is YFSETQ. Written as DNA, the CDR3 is TGCGCCAGCAGCTTGGTAGCTGGTTCCTACGAGCAGTACTTC. Amino acids: CASSLVAGSYEQYF.

There are a few counts of this clonotype. This chain connects TRBV18 to TRBJ1-3; D call uncertain. The CDR3 has 16 residues. The germline V and J ends were trimmed by 6 bases and 0 bases, with 15 bases remaining between them. Per the germline V gene, CDR1 is KGHSH and CDR2 is LQKENI. The CDR3 sequence is CASSPNAESSGNTIYF. DNA for the CDR3: TGTGCCAGCTCCCCTAATGCGGAGAGCTCTGGAAACACCATATATTTT.

This clonotype has ten or more counts. The chain uses TRBV9 and TRBJ2-2; 7 positions match TRBD2. J lost 5 bases, V lost 2 bases, and 9 bases had no gene match. Germline V lookup: CDR1 SGDLS, CDR2 YYNGEE. The CDR3 loop spans 16 amino acids. The CDR3 sequence is CASSVWGGHGTGELFF. In DNA, the CDR3 is TGTGCCAGCAGCGTCTGGGGAGGGCACGGTACCGGGGAGCTGTTTTTT.

This clonotype was recorded at least ten times. The chain has TRBV9 and TRBJ2-5; D gene uncertain. CDR3 size: 13 residues. The V gene lost 0 bases and the J gene lost 4 bases, with 7 bases spanning the gap. CDR1 is SGDLS, CDR2 YYNGEE, per germline. The CDR3 here is CASSVGRGETQYF. As DNA, the CDR3 is TGTGCCAGCAGCGTAGGCAGAGGAGAGACCCAGTACTTC.

This clonotype has ten or more counts. This rearrangement joins TRBV29-1 to TRBJ1-5; TRBD1 is a possible D gene (5 bases). Trimming removed 6 bases at V and 2 bases at J, with 11 bases between. Germline-derived CDR1 and CDR2 are SQVTM and ANQGSEA. This CDR3 has 13 amino acids. Written as DNA, the CDR3 is TGCAGCGTGGGCCAGGGAGGCAATCAGCCCCAGCATTTT. Protein product: CSVGQGGNQPQHF.

This clonotype was counted ten times or more. The chain combines TRBV18 with TRBJ2-7; tentative D call: TRBD1 (6 bases). Trimming shortened V by 6 bases and J by 3 bases, and 12 bases separated the two germline ends. The CDR3 length is 13 residues. Germline V gene sequence: CDR1 KGHSH, CDR2 LQKENI. The CDR3 reads CASSPGHLYEQYF. The CDR3 DNA follows: TGTGCCAGCTCTCCGGGACACCTCTACGAGCAGTACTTC.

The sample holds many counts of this clonotype. The V call is TRBV4-1, the J call TRBJ1-2; no reliable D call. Trimming cost V 2 bases and J 5 bases, with 12 bases left between them. From germline, CDR1 is MGHRA and CDR2 YSYEKL. This CDR3 contains 14 residues. CDR3 in DNA: TGCGCCAGCAGCCAACCCCTTGAGGGTTATGGCTACACCTTC. Translation: CASSQPLEGYGYTF.

Many counts were recorded for this clonotype. This chain uses TRBV5-1 with TRBJ2-1; TRBD2 aligns across 7 bases. J was trimmed by 10 bases and V by 5 bases; bases with no gene match: 12. The CDR3 spans 14 residues. CDR1 is SGHRS and CDR2 is YFSETQ in the germline V gene. In DNA, the CDR3 is TGCGCCAGCAGACACCTAGCGGACCAGGAAGAGCAGTTCTTC. Its protein product is CASRHLADQEEQFF.

Ten or more counts support this clonotype. The chain has TRBV24-1 and TRBJ2-1; D gene unclear. Germline V gene sequence: CDR1 KGHDR, CDR2 SFDVKD. Trimming cost V 9 bases and J 0 bases, with 11 bases left between them. The CDR3 loop spans 14 amino acids. In DNA form, the CDR3 reads TGTGCCACCTCCGACCAAGACTCCTACAATGAGCAGTTCTTC. Protein product: CATSDQDSYNEQFF.

The chain employs TRBV20-1 and TRBJ2-4; D gene uncertain. This CDR3 comprises 16 residues. CDR1 is DFQATT and CDR2 is SNEGSKA in the germline V gene (reference sequence). V shed 0 bases and J shed 0 bases, with 12 bases lying between them. This CDR3 reads CSARDYQMIAKNIQYF. CDR3 nucleotide sequence: TGCAGTGCTAGAGATTACCAGATGATAGCCAAAAACATTCAGTACTTC.

This chain links TRBV20-1 with TRBJ1-2; D may be TRBD1 (5 bases). This CDR3 is 15 amino acids long. The V and J ends lost 6 bases and 2 bases respectively, with 19 bases between them. Germline V CDR1 and CDR2: DFQATT, SNEGSKA (reference sequence). The CDR3 is CSAYKPGQVNYGYTF. The CDR3 DNA reads TGCAGTGCCTACAAGCCGGGGCAGGTGAACTATGGCTACACCTTC.

This rearrangement joins TRBV20-1 to TRBJ2-7; D is perhaps TRBD1 (6 bases). The CDR3 is 14 residues long. Trimming cost V 5 bases and J 1 base, with 15 bases left between them. Per germline, CDR1 DFQATT and CDR2 SNEGSKA (reference sequence). The CDR3 nucleotides are TGCAGTGCTGCAACGGGACACTTGTCCTACGAGCAGTACTTC. Amino acids: CSAATGHLSYEQYF.

This clonotype showed up many times. The chain uses TRBV2 and TRBJ1-4; D perhaps matches TRBD1 (5 bases). The CDR3 extends over 15 amino acids. V was pared by 2 bases and J by 5 bases, with 12 bases between. Germline V gene sequence: CDR1 SNHLY, CDR2 FYNNEI. The CDR3 loop reads CASSEIWGGNEKLFF. The CDR3 nucleotides read TGTGCCAGCAGTGAAATATGGGGGGGAAATGAAAAACTGTTTTTT.